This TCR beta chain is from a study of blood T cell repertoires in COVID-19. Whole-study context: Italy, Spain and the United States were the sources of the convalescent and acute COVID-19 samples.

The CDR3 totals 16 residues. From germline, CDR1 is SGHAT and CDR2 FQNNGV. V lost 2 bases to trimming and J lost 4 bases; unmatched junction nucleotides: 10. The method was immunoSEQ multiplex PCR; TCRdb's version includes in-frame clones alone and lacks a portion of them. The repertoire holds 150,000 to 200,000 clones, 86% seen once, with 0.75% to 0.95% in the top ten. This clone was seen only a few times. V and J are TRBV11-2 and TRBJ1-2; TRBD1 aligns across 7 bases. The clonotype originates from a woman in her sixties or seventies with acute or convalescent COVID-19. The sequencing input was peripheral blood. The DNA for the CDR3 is TGTGCCAGCAGCTTAACAGGGGATTGGGCTGGCTATGGCTACACCTTC. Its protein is CASSLTGDWAGYGYTF. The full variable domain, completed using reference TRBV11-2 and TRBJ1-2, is EAGVAQSPRYKIIEKRQSVAFWCNPISGHATLYWYQQILGQGPKLLIQFQNNGVVDDSQLPKDRFSAERLKGVDSTLKIQPAKLEDSAVYLCASSLTGDWAGYGYTFGSGTRLTVV.